A selection of T cell receptor beta chains follows, all from one sample in a study of CD8 T cells in Susac syndrome. TCRdb reprocessed the immunoSEQ multiplex PCR reads with MiXCR, giving one entry per CDR3 protein. This sample has about 430,000 distinct CDR3 sequences, with more than 70% found just once. Sequenced input: CD8+ T cells from PBMCs. The receptors originated from a human donor with multiple sclerosis. The CDR3 runs from the conserved cysteine through the conserved F or W. The D gene is left open where the match is weak. The size of a clone is reported for some rows only, either as once, few or many, or as a class for expanded clones.

j_call	v_call	clone_size	d_call	cdr3_aa	cdr3_nt
TRBJ2-3	TRBV7-2	few	NA	CASSLVEWGTDTQYF	TGTGCCAGCAGCTTAGTAGAGTGGGGCACAGATACGCAGTATTTT
TRBJ2-1	TRBV5-1	NA	NA	CASGLEGENEQFF	TGCGCCAGCGGCTTGGAGGGCGAGAATGAGCAGTTCTTC
TRBJ2-3	TRBV5-6	NA	NA	CASSFAHPQSDTQYF	TGTGCCAGCAGCTTTGCGCACCCACAGTCAGATACGCAGTATTTT
TRBJ1-5	TRBV4-1	NA	NA	CASSQRDYNQPQHF	TGCGCCAGCAGCCAAAGGGACTACAATCAGCCCCAGCATTTT
TRBJ1-2	TRBV10-2	NA	TRBD1	CASRSSQGGYTF	TGCGCCAGCAGATCTTCACAGGGGGGCTACACCTTC
TRBJ1-1	TRBV28	NA	TRBD1	CASRSLVKQGGTEAFF	TGTGCCAGCAGGTCCCTTGTAAAACAGGGGGGCACTGAAGCTTTCTTT
TRBJ1-1	TRBV27	NA	NA	CASSRGPEAFF	TGTGCCAGCAGCCGGGGCCCTGAAGCTTTCTTT
TRBJ2-1	TRBV5-1	NA	NA	CASSLDVAHLFGREQFF	TGCGCCAGCAGCTTGGATGTAGCGCACCTTTTTGGCAGGGAGCAGTTCTTC
TRBJ2-1	TRBV9	NA	NA	CASSVSRQGSSYNEQFF	TGTGCCAGCAGCGTGTCCCGGCAGGGAAGCTCCTACAATGAGCAGTTCTTC
TRBJ2-1	TRBV4-2	NA	NA	CASSLAGTELSNEQFF	TGTGCCAGCAGCCTTGCAGGTACGGAGTTGTCCAATGAGCAGTTCTTC
TRBJ2-1	TRBV7-9	once	TRBD2	CASSLVWREGWNEQFF	TGTGCCAGCAGCTTAGTCTGGCGGGAGGGGTGGAATGAGCAGTTCTTC
TRBJ2-7	TRBV5-6	NA	NA	CASFLTDHYYEQYF	TGTGCCAGCTTCCTAACCGACCATTACTACGAGCAGTACTTC
TRBJ2-3	TRBV5-6	NA	TRBD1	CASSWAGLTGGADTQYF	TGTGCCAGCAGCTGGGCCGGACTAACAGGGGGCGCAGATACGCAGTATTTT
TRBJ2-2	TRBV29-1	NA	NA	CSVRGEGQPPFF	TGCAGCGTACGGGGGGAGGGACAGCCCCCGTTTTTT
TRBJ2-7	TRBV27	NA	TRBD1	CASRSFRDRGFSYEQYF	TGTGCCAGCAGATCTTTCCGGGACAGGGGGTTCTCCTACGAGCAGTACTTC
TRBJ1-1	TRBV5-6	few	NA	CASSLGPGSNTEAFF	TGTGCCAGCAGCTTGGGTCCGGGCTCGAACACTGAAGCTTTCTTT
TRBJ2-1	TRBV28	NA	TRBD2	CASSNGLASYNEQFF	TGTGCCAGCAGCAATGGACTAGCGTCCTACAATGAGCAGTTCTTC
TRBJ2-1	TRBV5-6	few	NA	CASSLASGPYNEQFF	TGTGCCAGCAGCTTGGCTTCAGGGCCCTACAATGAGCAGTTCTTC
TRBJ2-7	TRBV5-1	NA	NA	CASSLGEGASTYEQYF	TGCGCCAGCTCCCTGGGGGAAGGGGCCTCAACCTACGAGCAGTACTTC
TRBJ2-3	TRBV27	NA	NA	CASSSYADTQYF	TGTGCCAGCAGTTCGTACGCAGATACGCAGTATTTT
TRBJ2-7	TRBV6-5	NA	NA	CASTPGGTGSYEQYF	TGTGCCAGCACTCCCGGCGGGACGGGCTCCTACGAGCAGTACTTC
TRBJ1-1	TRBV29-1	NA	TRBD1	CSVTGTGGVGTEAFF	TGCAGCGTTACCGGGACAGGGGGCGTGGGCACTGAAGCTTTCTTT
TRBJ1-1	TRBV2	few	NA	CASSGRGGEAFF	TGTGCCAGCAGCGGGAGGGGGGGAGAAGCTTTCTTT
TRBJ1-1	TRBV5-1	NA	NA	CASTPAGGYTEAFF	TGCGCCAGCACCCCGGCCGGGGGGTACACTGAAGCTTTCTTT
TRBJ2-7	TRBV12-5	NA	NA	CASGLEDSSYEQYF	TGTGCTAGTGGTTTGGAGGACAGCTCCTACGAGCAGTACTTC
TRBJ1-5	TRBV28	NA	NA	CASSSSDEGRDQPQHF	TGTGCCAGCAGTTCGTCGGATGAGGGTCGGGATCAGCCCCAGCATTTT
TRBJ1-1	TRBV6-5	NA	NA	CASSYSIRGANTEAFF	TGTGCCAGCAGTTACTCGATTCGGGGTGCCAACACTGAAGCTTTCTTT